One sample yielded the 12 T cell receptor beta chains listed below, sequenced in a study of T cell changes during pregnancy in multiple sclerosis. Data came from immunoSEQ multiplex PCR; TCRdb stores just in-frame clones and leaves some out. The sample holds about 16,000 clones, around 86% seen once. Sequenced here: CD8+ T cells from peripheral blood mononuclear cells, sampled in the first trimester of pregnancy. These receptors originate from a female donor with multiple sclerosis, enrolled in a pregnancy study.

The chain recombines TRBV2 with TRBJ2-1; the match to TRBD1 covers 11 bases. Germline CDR1 SNHLY, CDR2 FYNNEI. Unmatched junction bases numbered 5, after V lost 9 bases and J lost 4 bases. The CDR3 spans 14 residues. The CDR3 sequence is CARSGTGGYNEQFF. The CDR3 coding sequence is TGTGCCAGGTCCGGGACAGGGGGATACAATGAGCAGTTCTTC.

This clone appeared once. The rearrangement links TRBV2 to TRBJ2-1; 8 bases map to TRBD2. The trim removed 6 bases at V and 4 bases at J, leaving 11 bases unmatched. Germline V gene data show CDR1 as SNHLY and CDR2 as FYNNEI. This CDR3 has 16 amino acids. This CDR3 reads CASRGGAGEAYNEQFF. For the CDR3, the DNA is TGTGCCAGCAGGGGGGGAGCGGGAGAGGCATACAATGAGCAGTTCTTC.

About this clone itself: An end of the junction differs from the germline gene, which may be a read error. This chain uses TRBV7-9 with TRBJ2-1; a weak D match, TRBD2 (6 bases). Germline loops: CDR1 SEHNR, CDR2 FQNEAQ (reference sequence). This CDR3 contains 15 residues. CDR3 DNA sequence: TGTGCCAGCAGCTTACCCCGGGACTCCGACAATGAGCAGTTCTTC. This gives the protein CASSLPRDSDNEQFF.

The J gene is TRBJ1-2, the V gene TRBV4-1; 8 nucleotides line up with TRBD1. CDR3 length equals 16 residues. With 5 bases clipped from V and 4 bases from J, the junction kept 12 bases outside the gene matches. CDR1 is MGHRA, CDR2 YSYEKL, per germline. The CDR3 region is CASSSDKTGGPYGYTF. For the CDR3, the DNA is TGCGCCAGCAGCTCGGATAAAACAGGGGGACCCTATGGCTACACCTTC.

V is TRBV9 and J is TRBJ2-3; 7 positions agree with TRBD1. This CDR3 is built from 18 residues. Germline V gene data show CDR1 as SGDLS and CDR2 as YYNGEE. J lost 2 bases, V lost 0 bases, and 12 bases had no gene match. The DNA of the CDR3 is TGTGCCAGCAGCGTAGGAGGGACGGGACAGATTCACACAGATACGCAGTATTTT. Translation gives CASSVGGTGQIHTDTQYF.

This chain connects TRBV29-1 to TRBJ2-1; a possible D gene is TRBD1 (6 bases). V lost 4 bases and J 7 bases, leaving 14 bases between the germline ends. Germline V gene data show CDR1 as SQVTM and CDR2 as ANQGSEA. The CDR3 contains 13 residues. The CDR3 coding sequence is TGCAGCGTTGTTCGGGACATAACAAATGAGCAGTTCTTC. Translated, it gives CSVVRDITNEQFF.

V is TRBV28 and J is TRBJ2-7; D is undetermined. In germline, CDR1 is MDHEN, CDR2 SYDVKM. Trimming cost V 5 bases and J 2 bases, with 7 bases left between them. The CDR3 is 12 amino acids. CDR3 bases: TGTGCCAGCAGTCCGGTCACCTACGAGCAGTACTTC. This encodes CASSPVTYEQYF.

The chain links TRBV6-1 to TRBJ2-5; 10 bases match TRBD2. Germline assignment: CDR1 MNHNS and CDR2 SASEGT. The CDR3 loop spans 15 amino acids. V dropped 6 bases and J dropped 1; count of bases not matched to a gene: 5. CDR3 in DNA: TGTGCCAGCAGGGCCATAGCGGGAGGCCAAGAGACCCAGTACTTC. Translating gives CASRAIAGGQETQYF.

V is TRBV28 and J is TRBJ1-1, with TRBD1 identical over 10 bases. The CDR3 loop spans 14 amino acids. CDR1 is MDHEN and CDR2 is SYDVKM in the germline V gene. The trim removed 4 bases at V and 5 bases at J, leaving 4 bases unmatched. CDR3 nucleotides: TGTGCCAGCAGTTCTGGGACAGGGGTGACTGAAGCTTTCTTT. Protein sequence: CASSSGTGVTEAFF.

This clone was detected only a few times. The V and J genes are TRBV5-4 and TRBJ2-7; D possibly corresponds to TRBD2 (6 bases). The V gene lost 2 bases and the J gene lost 6 bases, with 9 bases spanning the gap. Germline V gives CDR1 SGHNT, CDR2 YYREEE (reference sequence). This CDR3 has 12 residues. The CDR3 nucleotides are TGTGCCAGCAGCTTCCCGGGAGTCGAGCAGTACTTC. Residues: CASSFPGVEQYF.

This clone was detected only once. J is TRBJ2-3 and V is TRBV29-1; 11 nucleotides align to TRBD2. The V gene end was trimmed by 5 bases and the J gene end by 5 bases; junction bases not matched to a gene: 6. The CDR3 runs 14 residues. Germline V gene lookup returns CDR1 SQVTM and CDR2 ANQGSEA. The chain's CDR3 is CSVLAGGVKDTQYF. The CDR3 DNA reads as TGCAGCGTTTTAGCGGGAGGGGTTAAAGATACGCAGTATTTT.

This clone showed up just once. Here the CDR3 reads CASSVLQGAGEQYF. In DNA form, the CDR3 reads TGTGCCAGCAGCGTTTTACAGGGGGCCGGCGAGCAGTACTTC. The chain recombines TRBV9 with TRBJ2-7; 9 nucleotides agree with TRBD1. This CDR3 is built from 14 residues. The V gene's germline CDR1 is SGDLS and CDR2 YYNGEE. J lost 6 bases, V lost 2 bases, and 6 bases had no gene match.